Below, one TCR beta chain is given with its context. Antigen specificity is unknown. Amplified TCR beta CDR3 regions came from RNA transcripts. Carried out on the TCR CDR3, a first-round RT-PCR used the HTBI primer set. From the multiplex PCR reads, TCRdb called clonotypes with MiXCR, one entry per CDR3 protein. The data show approximately 610,000 distinct CDR3 sequences, roughly 14% seen once. Diagnosis rested on symptoms, serum thyroxine and TRAb, thyroid ultrasound, and orbital computed tomography. This entry belongs to a study of T cells in Graves' hyperthyroidism and ophthalmopathy. General study results and limits: Median prediction lead before ophthalmopathy onset was around 6.9 months with the model. Blood held most thyroid clonotypes expanded above 0.001 frequency.

With 8 bases clipped from V and 8 bases from J, the junction kept 12 bases outside the gene matches. Germline V gene lookup returns CDR1 MNHNS and CDR2 SASEGT. The CDR3 loop spans 14 amino acids. The clonotype comes from a woman in her 40s with Graves' ophthalmopathy. V usage is TRBV6-1 and J usage is TRBJ1-2, with 9 nucleotides matching TRBD1. Sample: blood. The CDR3 protein is CASWGRTGVMGYTF. The CDR3 DNA reads as TGTGCCAGCTGGGGAAGGACAGGGGTGATGGGCTACACCTTC.